This is a list of T cell receptor beta chains from one sample in a study of blood T cell repertoires in COVID-19. Repertoires were generated with immunoSEQ multiplex PCR, while TCRdb's copy carries only in-frame clones and drops some. Of 200,000 to 250,000 clones listed, 88% are singletons. Specimen: PBMCs or T cells enriched from blood (not recorded which). The receptors were gathered from a woman in her fifties or sixties with acute COVID-19. The CDR3 runs from the conserved cysteine through the conserved F or W. D genes are given only for firm matches. A clone size is listed for some rows: how often the clone was seen (once, few, many), or a class if it is expanded.

v_call,d_call,j_call,clone_size,cdr3_nt,cdr3_aa
TRBV6-2/TRBV6-3,.,TRBJ2-7,.,TGTGCCAGCAGTCCACTCGACAGCCCTTACGAGCAGTACTTC,CASSPLDSPYEQYF
TRBV6-5,TRBD1,TRBJ1-4,.,TGTGCCAGCAGTTACTCGGGGCAGGGGGATGAAAAACTGTTTTTT,CASSYSGQGDEKLFF
TRBV5-1,TRBD1,TRBJ2-7,.,TGCGCCAGCAGCTTGGCCAAGGAGTCAGGGGGCGGCTACGAGCAGTACTTC,CASSLAKESGGGYEQYF
TRBV2,.,TRBJ1-2,once,TGTGCCGGCGCCGAGGGAGACTTTCACGGCTACACCTTC,CAGAEGDFHGYTF
TRBV2,.,TRBJ2-4,.,TGTGCCAGCAGTGATAGCCTAGCCAAAAACATTCAGTACTTC,CASSDSLAKNIQYF
TRBV19,.,TRBJ1-2,.,TGTGCCAGTAGTAAAGCCGGGACACCAAACTATGGCTACACCTTC,CASSKAGTPNYGYTF
TRBV28,TRBD1,TRBJ1-2,.,TGTGCCAGCAGTTTCGCCGGGACAGGGTTTGGCTACACCTTC,CASSFAGTGFGYTF
TRBV18,TRBD2,TRBJ2-3,.,TGTGCCAGCTCACCAACAAGCGGGGCGGGTTCAGATACGCAGTATTTT,CASSPTSGAGSDTQYF
TRBV20-1,TRBD1,TRBJ2-7,.,TGCAGTGCTAGTTCAAGGCAGGGGGACGAGCAGTACTTC,CSASSRQGDEQYF
TRBV10-3,.,TRBJ1-4,.,TGTGCCATCAGTGTCGGGAGGGATAAACTGTTTTTT,CAISVGRDKLFF
TRBV6-5,.,TRBJ2-7,.,TGTGCCAGCAAAGGGGTGTATCACAGCAGCTACGAGCAGTACTTC,CASKGVYHSSYEQYF
TRBV28,.,TRBJ1-2,.,TGTGCCAGCAGTTTATCAGGGTACAGCTATGGCTACACCTTC,CASSLSGYSYGYTF